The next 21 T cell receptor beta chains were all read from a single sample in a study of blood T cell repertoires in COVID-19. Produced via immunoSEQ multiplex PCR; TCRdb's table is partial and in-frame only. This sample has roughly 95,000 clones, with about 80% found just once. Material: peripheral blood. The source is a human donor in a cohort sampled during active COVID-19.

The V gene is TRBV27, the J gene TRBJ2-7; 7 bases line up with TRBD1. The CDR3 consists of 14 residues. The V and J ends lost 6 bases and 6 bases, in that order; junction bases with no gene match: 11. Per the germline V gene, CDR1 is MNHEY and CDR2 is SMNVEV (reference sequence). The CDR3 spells CASSPGQRIFEQYF. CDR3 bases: TGTGCCAGCAGCCCGGGACAGCGAATTTTCGAGCAGTACTTC.

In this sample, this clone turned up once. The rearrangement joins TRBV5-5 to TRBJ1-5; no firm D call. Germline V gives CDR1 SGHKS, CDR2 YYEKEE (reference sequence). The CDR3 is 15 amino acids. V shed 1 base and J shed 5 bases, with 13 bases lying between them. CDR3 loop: CASSLLGLGDQPQHF. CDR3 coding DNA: TGTGCCAGCAGCTTGTTAGGACTTGGGGATCAGCCCCAGCATTTT.

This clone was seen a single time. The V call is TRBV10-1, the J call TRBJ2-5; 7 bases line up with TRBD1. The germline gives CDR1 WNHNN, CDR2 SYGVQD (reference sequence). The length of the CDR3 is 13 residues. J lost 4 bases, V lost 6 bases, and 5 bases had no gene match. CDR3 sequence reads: CASSPGGAETQYF. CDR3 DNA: TGCGCCAGCAGCCCAGGGGGAGCAGAGACCCAGTACTTC.

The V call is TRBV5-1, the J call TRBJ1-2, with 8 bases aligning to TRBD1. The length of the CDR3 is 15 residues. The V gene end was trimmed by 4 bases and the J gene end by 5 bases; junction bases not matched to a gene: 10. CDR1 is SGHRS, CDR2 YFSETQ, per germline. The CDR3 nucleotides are TGCGCCAGCAGCCCCCTAGAGGACAGGGTTTATGGCTACACCTTC. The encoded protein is CASSPLEDRVYGYTF. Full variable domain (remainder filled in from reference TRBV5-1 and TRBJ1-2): KAGVTQTPRYLIKTRGQQVTLSCSPISGHRSVSWYQQTPGQGLQFLFEYFSETQRNKGNFPGRFSGRQFSNSRSEMNVSTLELGDSALYLCASSPLEDRVYGYTFGSGTRLTVV.

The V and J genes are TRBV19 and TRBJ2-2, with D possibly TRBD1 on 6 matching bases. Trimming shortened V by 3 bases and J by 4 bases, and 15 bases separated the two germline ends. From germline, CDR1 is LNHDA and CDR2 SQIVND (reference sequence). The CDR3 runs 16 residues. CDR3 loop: CASSIPGQYRTGELFF. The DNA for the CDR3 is TGTGCCAGTAGTATCCCCGGACAGTACCGCACCGGGGAGCTGTTTTTT.

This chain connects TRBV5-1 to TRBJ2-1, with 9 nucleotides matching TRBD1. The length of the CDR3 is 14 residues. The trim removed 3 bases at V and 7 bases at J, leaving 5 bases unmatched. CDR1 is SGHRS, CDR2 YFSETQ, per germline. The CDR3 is CASSSGQGINEQFF. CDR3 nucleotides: TGCGCCAGCAGCTCAGGACAGGGGATTAATGAGCAGTTCTTC.

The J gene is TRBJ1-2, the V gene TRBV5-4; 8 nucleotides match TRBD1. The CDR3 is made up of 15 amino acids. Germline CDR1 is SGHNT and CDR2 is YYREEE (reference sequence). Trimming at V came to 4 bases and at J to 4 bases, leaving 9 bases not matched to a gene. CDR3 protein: CASSLKGQGGYGYTF. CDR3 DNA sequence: TGTGCCAGCAGCCTGAAAGGACAGGGCGGCTATGGCTACACCTTC. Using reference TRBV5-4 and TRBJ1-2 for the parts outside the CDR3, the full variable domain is ETGVTQSPTHLIKTRGQQVTLRCSSQSGHNTVSWYQQALGQGPQFIFQYYREEENGRGNFPPRFSGLQFPNYSSELNVNALELDDSALYLCASSLKGQGGYGYTFGSGTRLTVV.

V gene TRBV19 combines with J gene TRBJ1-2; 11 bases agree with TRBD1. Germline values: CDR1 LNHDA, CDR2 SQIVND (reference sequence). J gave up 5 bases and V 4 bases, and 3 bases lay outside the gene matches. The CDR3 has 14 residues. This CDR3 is CASSTGQGAYGYTF. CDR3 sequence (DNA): TGTGCCAGTAGTACCGGACAGGGGGCGTATGGCTACACCTTC.

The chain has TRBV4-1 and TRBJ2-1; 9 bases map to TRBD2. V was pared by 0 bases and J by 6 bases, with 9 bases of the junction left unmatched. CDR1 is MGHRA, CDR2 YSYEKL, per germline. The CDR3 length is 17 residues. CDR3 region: CASSQDVGGGAFNEQFF. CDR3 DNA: TGCGCCAGCAGCCAAGATGTAGGCGGGGGGGCGTTCAATGAGCAGTTCTTC.

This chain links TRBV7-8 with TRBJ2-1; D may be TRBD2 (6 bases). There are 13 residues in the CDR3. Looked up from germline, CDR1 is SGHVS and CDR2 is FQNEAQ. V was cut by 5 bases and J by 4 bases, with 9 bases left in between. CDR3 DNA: TGTGCCAGCAGCGGGACTTCGTACAATGAGCAGTTCTTC. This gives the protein CASSGTSYNEQFF. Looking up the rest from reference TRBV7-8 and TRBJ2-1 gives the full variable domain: GAGVSQSPRYKVAKRGQDVALRCDPISGHVSLFWYQQALGQGPEFLTYFQNEAQLDKSGLPSDRFFAERPEGSVSTLKIQRTQQEDSAVYLCASSGTSYNEQFFGPGTRLTVL.

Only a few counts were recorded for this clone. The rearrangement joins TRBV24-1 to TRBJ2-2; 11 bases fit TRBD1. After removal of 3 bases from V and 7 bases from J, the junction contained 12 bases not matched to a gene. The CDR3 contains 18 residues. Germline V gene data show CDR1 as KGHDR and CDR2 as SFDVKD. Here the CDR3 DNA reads TGTGCCACCAGTGATCCCAACCCCGGGACAGGGGGACACGGGGAGCTGTTTTTT. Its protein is CATSDPNPGTGGHGELFF.

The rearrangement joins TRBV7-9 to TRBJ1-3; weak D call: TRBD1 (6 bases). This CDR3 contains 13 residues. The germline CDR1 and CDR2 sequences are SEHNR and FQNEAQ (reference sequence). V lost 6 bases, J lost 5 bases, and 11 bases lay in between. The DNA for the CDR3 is TGTGCCAGCAGTAACCAGGGGAGAAACACCATATATTTT. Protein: CASSNQGRNTIYF.

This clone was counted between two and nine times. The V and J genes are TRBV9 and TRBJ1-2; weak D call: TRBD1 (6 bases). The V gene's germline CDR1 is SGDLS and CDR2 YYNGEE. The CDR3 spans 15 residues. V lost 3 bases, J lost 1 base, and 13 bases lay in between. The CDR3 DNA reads TGTGCCAGCAGCGGCACGGACAGCCTTAACTATGGCTACACCTTC. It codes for CASSGTDSLNYGYTF. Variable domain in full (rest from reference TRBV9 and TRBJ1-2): DSGVTQTPKHLITATGQRVTLRCSPRSGDLSVYWYQQSLDQGLQFLIQYYNGEERAKGNILERFSAQQFPDLHSELNLSSLELGDSALYFCASSGTDSLNYGYTFGSGTRLTVV.

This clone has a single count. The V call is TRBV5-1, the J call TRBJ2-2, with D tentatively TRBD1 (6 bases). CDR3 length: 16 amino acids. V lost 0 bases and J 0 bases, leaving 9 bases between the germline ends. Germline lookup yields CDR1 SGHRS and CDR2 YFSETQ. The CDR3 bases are TGCGCCAGCAGCTTGGATGGGGGCTCGAACACCGGGGAGCTGTTTTTT. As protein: CASSLDGGSNTGELFF.

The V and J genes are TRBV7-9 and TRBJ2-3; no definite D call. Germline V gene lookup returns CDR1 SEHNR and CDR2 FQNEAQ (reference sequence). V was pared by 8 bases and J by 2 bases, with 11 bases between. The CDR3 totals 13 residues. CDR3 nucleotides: TGTGCCAGCGCCACCAGGATCACAGATACGCAGTATTTT. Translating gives CASATRITDTQYF.

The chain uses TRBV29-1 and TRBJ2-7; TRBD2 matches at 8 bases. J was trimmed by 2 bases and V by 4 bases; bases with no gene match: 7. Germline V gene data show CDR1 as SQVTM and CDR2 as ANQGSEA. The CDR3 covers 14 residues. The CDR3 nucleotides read TGCAGCGTTGGGTTGAGCGGGAGCACCTACGAGCAGTACTTC. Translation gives CSVGLSGSTYEQYF.

The CDR3 nucleotides are TGTGCCAGCAGCTTAGCTTCAGGTCAGCCCCAGCATTTT. This translates into CASSLASGQPQHF. This sequence joins TRBV13 and TRBJ1-5; D remains unclear. Germline values: CDR1 PRHDT, CDR2 FYEKMQ (reference sequence). CDR3 length: 13 residues. V lost 1 base and J 6 bases, leaving 7 bases between the germline ends. The whole variable domain, remainder taken from reference TRBV13 and TRBJ1-5, is AAGVIQSPRHLIKEKRETATLKCYPIPRHDTVYWYQQGPGQDPQFLISFYEKMQSDKGSIPDRFSAQQFSDYHSELNMSSLELGDSALYFCASSLASGQPQHFGDGTRLSIL.

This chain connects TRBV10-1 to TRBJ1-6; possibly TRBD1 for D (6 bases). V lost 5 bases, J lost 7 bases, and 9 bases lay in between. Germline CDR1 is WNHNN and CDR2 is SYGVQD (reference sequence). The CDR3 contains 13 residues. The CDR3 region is CASSTGRNSPLHF. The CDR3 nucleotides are TGCGCCAGCAGTACAGGGCGCAATTCACCCCTCCACTTT.

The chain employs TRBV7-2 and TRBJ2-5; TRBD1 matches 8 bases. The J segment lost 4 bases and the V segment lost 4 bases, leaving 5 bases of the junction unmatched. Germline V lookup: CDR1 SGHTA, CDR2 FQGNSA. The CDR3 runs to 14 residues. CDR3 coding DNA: TGTGCCAGCAGCTCTGGGACAGGCGGAGAGACCCAGTACTTC. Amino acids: CASSSGTGGETQYF.

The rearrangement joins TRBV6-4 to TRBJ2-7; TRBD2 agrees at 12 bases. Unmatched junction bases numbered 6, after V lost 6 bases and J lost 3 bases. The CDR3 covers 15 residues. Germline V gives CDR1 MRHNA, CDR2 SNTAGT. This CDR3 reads CASSPSSGRVYEQYF. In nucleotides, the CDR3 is TGTGCCAGCAGCCCCTCTAGCGGGAGGGTCTACGAGCAGTACTTC.

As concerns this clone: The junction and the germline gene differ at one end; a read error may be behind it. Here the CDR3 reads CASSAFGGSYNEQFF. As DNA, the CDR3 is TGTGCTAGCAGCGCCTTCGGAGGCTCCTACAATGAGCAGTTCTTC. The rearrangement uses TRBV7-7 and TRBJ2-1; tentative D call: TRBD2 (5 bases). The CDR3 consists of 15 residues. CDR1 is SSHAT, CDR2 FNYEAQ, per germline (reference sequence).